Shown below are 32 T cell receptor beta chains from a single sample sequenced in a study of regulatory T cells in long-lasting Graves disease. Assembly of TCR beta libraries relied on iRepertoire HTBI primers together with Arm-PCR of CDR3 regions. From the multiplex PCR reads, TCRdb called clonotypes with MiXCR, one entry per CDR3 protein. This table has about 540,000 distinct CDR3 sequences, approximately 13% appearing once. Documented time point: newly diagnosed GD, antithyroid drugs for less than 3 months. PBMCs were the source of the RNA used for TCR sequencing. The sample was also linked to a second study, of T cells in Graves' hyperthyroidism and ophthalmopathy.

Source: peripheral blood mononuclear cells (PBMCs), taken at new diagnosis, from a patient treated with antithyroid drugs. The origin of the receptors is a man in his thirties or forties with Graves disease.

Ten or more counts support this clonotype. The chain links TRBV6-2 or TRBV6-3 to TRBJ1-1, with D unresolved. The CDR3 consists of 13 residues. CDR1 is MNHEY, CDR2 SVGEGT, per germline. Between the trimmed V and J ends, which lost 2 bases and 6 bases, there was a span of 10 bases. CDR3 amino acids: CASSYEGWAEAFF. DNA for the CDR3: TGTGCCAGCAGTTACGAGGGCTGGGCTGAAGCTTTCTTT.

The V call is TRBV29-1, the J call TRBJ2-2; D gene uncertain. This CDR3 spans 13 amino acids. Germline assignment: CDR1 SQVTM and CDR2 ANQGSEA. V lost 8 bases and J lost 0, with 10 bases in between. CDR3 in amino acids: CSWAVTNTGELFF. In nucleotides, the CDR3 is TGCAGCTGGGCGGTTACGAACACCGGGGAGCTGTTTTTT.

The sample holds many counts of this clonotype. The chain has TRBV12-3 or TRBV12-4 and TRBJ2-2; 11 nucleotides agree with TRBD2. Trimming cost V 5 bases and J 5 bases; bases outside gene matches: 7. This CDR3 is 16 amino acids long. CDR3 DNA sequence: TGTGCCAGCAGTCCCCGGACTAGCGGGCCGACCGGGGAGCTGTTTTTT. It specifies CASSPRTSGPTGELFF.

This clonotype was seen a few times. The chain combines TRBV20-1 with TRBJ2-2, with TRBD2 identical over 9 bases. The CDR3 consists of 14 residues. Trimming cost V 2 bases and J 5 bases; bases outside gene matches: 3. Germline V CDR1 and CDR2: DFQATT, SNEGSKA (reference sequence). Written as DNA, the CDR3 is TGCAGTGCTAGACTAGCGGGATGGACCGGGGAGCTGTTTTTT. It codes for CSARLAGWTGELFF.

The V gene is TRBV6-1, the J gene TRBJ2-2, with TRBD2 matching over 14 bases. Germline V gene data show CDR1 as MNHNS and CDR2 as SASEGT. The V segment lost 6 bases and the J segment 5 bases; nucleotides outside the gene matches: 5. The CDR3 length is 16 residues. The CDR3 DNA reads as TGTGCCAGCAGGGGACTAGCGGGAGTAGGTACCGGGGAGCTGTTTTTT. This translates into CASRGLAGVGTGELFF.

The table lists this clonotype with many counts. The chain recombines TRBV15 with TRBJ2-7; possible D gene TRBD2, 6 bases. CDR3 length: 13 amino acids. The germline V gene has CDR1 LNHNV and CDR2 YYDKDF (reference sequence). Trimming left V 5 bases short and J 0 bases short, with 8 bases between. In DNA, the CDR3 is TGTGCCACCAGCTCGGGGGTCTCCTACGAGCAGTACTTC. This codes for CATSSGVSYEQYF.

The chain is built from TRBV19 and TRBJ2-3; 7 bases fit TRBD2. The J segment lost 0 bases and the V segment lost 3 bases, leaving 3 bases of the junction unmatched. In germline, CDR1 is LNHDA, CDR2 SQIVND (reference sequence). The CDR3 has 15 amino acids. The CDR3 region is CASSILSGSTDTQYF. DNA of the CDR3: TGTGCCAGTAGTATCCTTAGCGGGAGCACAGATACGCAGTATTTT. Full variable domain (rest looked up from reference TRBV19 and TRBJ2-3): DGGITQSPKYLFRKEGQNVTLSCEQNLNHDAMYWYRQDPGQGLRLIYYSQIVNDFQKGDIAEGYSVSREKKESFPLTVTSAQKNPTAFYLCASSILSGSTDTQYFGPGTRLTVL.

This clonotype turned up a few times. V gene TRBV25-1 combines with J gene TRBJ2-3; D uncertain. Trimming shortened V by 8 bases and J by 0 bases, and 9 bases separated the two germline ends. Germline CDR1 reads MGHDK; CDR2 reads SYGVNS. The CDR3 totals 13 residues. The CDR3 sequence is CASGPTSTDTQYF. CDR3 nucleotide sequence: TGTGCCAGCGGCCCCACTAGCACAGATACGCAGTATTTT.

The table lists this clonotype with a few counts. The chain carries TRBV27 and TRBJ2-6; D possibly matches TRBD1 or TRBD2 (5 bases each). The CDR3 runs 14 residues. CDR1 is MNHEY and CDR2 is SMNVEV in the germline V gene (reference sequence). V lost 7 bases and J lost 2, with 9 bases in between. CDR3 DNA sequence: TGTGCCAGCAAGGGGAGAACTGGGGCCAACGTCCTGACTTTC. Residues: CASKGRTGANVLTF.

This clonotype was seen once. A read error is possible here, since a much larger clone lies one base away. The conserved closing phenylalanine or tryptophan is absent in this CDR3, likely reflecting a read error. The chain recombines TRBV27 with TRBJ1-2, with 7 bases fitting TRBD1. CDR1 and CDR2 (germline): MNHEY, SMNVEV (reference sequence). This CDR3 spans 13 amino acids. Trimming took 6 bases from V and 7 from J; bases not matched to a gene: 8. In DNA form, the CDR3 reads TGTGCCAGCAGCCTGACAGGGTACGGTGGCTACACCTTA. This gives the protein CASSLTGYGGYTL.

V gene TRBV7-6 combines with J gene TRBJ2-1, with D possibly TRBD2 on 5 matching bases. Per germline, CDR1 SGHVS and CDR2 FNYEAQ. The CDR3 runs to 15 residues. Between the trimmed V and J ends, which lost 0 bases and 9 bases, there was a span of 15 bases. CDR3 DNA sequence: TGTGCCAGCAGCTTAGCGCTAGGAGAGAGCGGTGAGCAGTTCTTC. Protein product: CASSLALGESGEQFF.

The sample holds many counts of this clonotype. The chain joins TRBV29-1 to TRBJ2-5, with D tentatively TRBD1 (6 bases). CDR1 SQVTM and CDR2 ANQGSEA come from the germline V gene. V shed 7 bases and J shed 5 bases, with 11 bases lying between them. This CDR3 is 11 amino acids long. CDR3 nucleotides: TGCAGCGCCCTCACAGGGGAGACCCAGTACTTC. Translation: CSALTGETQYF.

This clonotype was detected only a few times. J is TRBJ2-1 and V is TRBV13, with D perhaps given as TRBD1 or TRBD2 (6 bases each). Germline V CDR1 and CDR2: PRHDT, FYEKMQ (reference sequence). Trimming left V 2 bases short and J 6 bases short, with 14 bases between. This CDR3 has 15 amino acids. The CDR3 reads CASSLRLKGGNEQFF. Here the CDR3 DNA reads TGTGCCAGCAGCTTAAGGCTCAAGGGGGGCAATGAGCAGTTCTTC.

With respect to this clonotype: A much larger clone differs from this one at a single base, so this may be a read error. The CDR3 region is CVSSYSTGDYGYTF. The CDR3 coding sequence is TGTGTCAGCAGTTACTCAACGGGGGACTATGGCTACACCTTC. The chain uses TRBV6-2 or TRBV6-3 and TRBJ1-2; D might be TRBD1 (5 bases). Germline CDR1 is MNHEY and CDR2 is SVGEGT. The CDR3 sequence is 14 residues long.

This clonotype was recorded at least ten times. The chain couples TRBV28 to TRBJ2-1; 10 bases map to TRBD2. Unmatched junction bases numbered 8, after V lost 2 bases and J lost 4 bases. CDR3 length: 17 residues. CDR1 and CDR2 (germline): MDHEN, SYDVKM. The CDR3 sequence is CASSLISGRPRYNEQFF. CDR3 in DNA: TGTGCCAGCAGTTTAATTAGCGGGAGGCCCCGGTACAATGAGCAGTTCTTC.

V is TRBV20-1 and J is TRBJ2-7; 8 bases line up with TRBD2. The ends lost 0 bases at V and 2 bases at J; junction bases unmatched: 6. CDR3 size: 15 residues. In germline, CDR1 is DFQATT, CDR2 SNEGSKA (reference sequence). CDR3 coding DNA: TGCAGTGCTAGAGATGTTCGCGGGGGGACCTACGAGCAGTACTTC. Residues: CSARDVRGGTYEQYF.

About this clonotype itself: Being one base from a much bigger clone, this may be a read error. The J gene is TRBJ2-3, the V gene TRBV5-1, with D perhaps matching TRBD1 (6 bases). The V gene's germline CDR1 is SGHRS and CDR2 YFSETQ. This CDR3 is built from 13 residues. Trimming shortened V by 4 bases and J by 11 bases, and 17 bases separated the two germline ends. The CDR3 coding sequence is TGCGCCAGCAGCGAGAGGGGACATCCTGGGCAGTATTTT. This codes for CASSERGHPGQYF.

The chain uses TRBV29-1 and TRBJ1-5; D perhaps matches TRBD1 (6 bases). Germline CDR1 SQVTM, CDR2 ANQGSEA. Trimming removed 7 bases from V and 1 base from J, with 17 bases in between. This CDR3 has 15 amino acids. The CDR3: CSAVVQGVSNQPQHF. The CDR3 bases are TGCAGCGCTGTGGTACAGGGAGTCAGCAATCAGCCCCAGCATTTT. Based on the CDR3 plus reference TRBV29-1 and TRBJ1-5, the full variable domain is SAVISQKPSRDICQRGTSLTIQCQVDSQVTMMFWYRQQPGQSLTLIATANQGSEATYESGFVIDKFPISRPNLTFSTLTVSNMSPEDSSIYLCSAVVQGVSNQPQHFGDGTRLSIL.

The rearrangement links TRBV20-1 to TRBJ2-7; 8 bases map to TRBD1. Trimming cost V 5 bases and J 3 bases; bases outside gene matches: 6. CDR1 is DFQATT and CDR2 is SNEGSKA in the germline V gene (reference sequence). This CDR3 region has 13 residues. CDR3 nucleotide sequence: TGCAGTGCTTCCGGGACAGGCGTCTACGAGCAGTACTTC. Protein product: CSASGTGVYEQYF.

This clonotype has at least ten counts. The chain uses TRBV20-1 and TRBJ2-1, with D possibly TRBD1 on 5 matching bases. This CDR3 is 14 amino acids long. The germline gives CDR1 DFQATT, CDR2 SNEGSKA (reference sequence). The V gene lost 7 bases and the J gene lost 10 bases, with 23 bases spanning the gap. The DNA of the CDR3 is TGCAGTGGCATTTCGAGGCCCTCTAGGGGAGAGCAGTTCTTC. It translates to CSGISRPSRGEQFF.

V usage is TRBV5-1 and J usage is TRBJ2-5; D perhaps matches TRBD1 (6 bases). Germline CDR1 and CDR2: SGHRS and YFSETQ. Trimming cost V 0 bases and J 2 bases, with 11 bases left between them. This CDR3 has 15 residues. CDR3 sequence: CASSLAGQLQETQYF. The DNA for the CDR3 is TGCGCCAGCAGCTTGGCTGGACAGCTGCAAGAGACCCAGTACTTC.

The table lists this clonotype with a few counts. The chain employs TRBV20-1 and TRBJ2-7; 9 bases line up with TRBD1. Germline loops: CDR1 DFQATT, CDR2 SNEGSKA (reference sequence). The CDR3 is made up of 16 amino acids. V lost 0 bases and J lost 2; bases outside the gene matches: 8. The CDR3 bases are TGCAGTGCTAGAGATATCTTCCGGGACAGGGCCTACGAGCAGTACTTC. Protein sequence: CSARDIFRDRAYEQYF.

This clonotype was picked up many times. The chain couples TRBV12-3 or TRBV12-4 to TRBJ1-2; TRBD1 matches 11 bases. V dropped 5 bases and J dropped 6; count of bases not matched to a gene: 8. CDR3 length: 15 amino acids. This CDR3 reads CASSHTGTGGDGYTF. CDR3 bases: TGTGCCAGCAGTCATACCGGGACAGGGGGTGATGGCTACACCTTC.

This clonotype was observed at least ten times. The CDR3 nucleotides read TGCAGCGTTGGGTATGCGGGCAGGAACAATGAGCAGTTCTTC. This encodes CSVGYAGRNNEQFF. The gene calls are TRBV29-1 and TRBJ2-1, with D tentatively TRBD2 (5 bases). Trimming took off 4 bases at V and 5 bases at J, with 15 bases between the two ends. CDR1 is SQVTM, CDR2 ANQGSEA, per germline. This CDR3 has 14 residues.

This clonotype has at least ten counts. This rearrangement joins TRBV5-1 to TRBJ1-5; the D gene is possibly TRBD1 (5 bases). V was clipped by 4 bases and J by 7 bases, with 33 bases between them. This CDR3 comprises 20 residues. Germline lookup yields CDR1 SGHRS and CDR2 YFSETQ. CDR3 DNA sequence: TGCGCCAGCAGCCCGGCGCGTCTTTTGCAGGGACCCCTTTCGGGGCAGCCCCAGCATTTT. Translating it yields CASSPARLLQGPLSGQPQHF.

This clonotype has at least ten counts. The V call is TRBV3-1, the J call TRBJ2-5; 12 nucleotides line up with TRBD2. Germline CDR1 LGHDT, CDR2 YNNKEL (reference sequence). V dropped 0 bases and J dropped 4; count of bases not matched to a gene: 6. The CDR3 length is 17 residues. The CDR3 bases are TGTGCCAGCAGCCAAGATCGGTCTAGCGGGAGGGGAGAGACCCAGTACTTC. Its protein product is CASSQDRSSGRGETQYF.

The chain couples TRBV18 to TRBJ2-1; 7 nucleotides line up with TRBD2. Germline-derived CDR1 and CDR2 are KGHSH and LQKENI. Unmatched junction bases numbered 10, after V lost 3 bases and J lost 5 bases. CDR3 length equals 16 residues. For the CDR3, the DNA is TGTGCCAGCTCACCCCCTGACCGGGGGGTGAACAATGAGCAGTTCTTC. Protein product: CASSPPDRGVNNEQFF.

The chain joins TRBV5-1 to TRBJ1-2; 8 bases are a match to TRBD1. The J segment lost 8 bases and the V segment lost 3 bases, leaving 12 bases of the junction unmatched. Germline CDR1 is SGHRS and CDR2 is YFSETQ. This CDR3 is built from 15 residues. CDR3 sequence: CASSSTLGTGSGYTF. CDR3 sequence (DNA): TGCGCCAGCAGCTCCACTCTCGGGACAGGAAGCGGCTACACCTTC. The variable domain in full, with the rest retrieved from reference TRBV5-1 and TRBJ1-2, is KAGVTQTPRYLIKTRGQQVTLSCSPISGHRSVSWYQQTPGQGLQFLFEYFSETQRNKGNFPGRFSGRQFSNSRSEMNVSTLELGDSALYLCASSSTLGTGSGYTFGSGTRLTVV.

This clonotype showed up many times. This chain connects TRBV12-5 to TRBJ2-1, with 7 positions matching TRBD2. V shed 6 bases, J shed 5 bases, and the junction held 7 bases outside the gene matches. CDR1 is LGHNT, CDR2 FRNRAP, per germline. This CDR3 comprises 14 residues. Here the CDR3 DNA reads TGTGCTAGTGGCCCCGTCAGCGGGAACAATGAGCAGTTCTTC. Its translation: CASGPVSGNNEQFF.

This clonotype showed up many times. This chain connects TRBV20-1 to TRBJ2-5; TRBD2 agrees at 9 bases. This CDR3 comprises 13 residues. The junction had 3 bases not matched to a gene; V was cut back by 0 bases and J by 7 bases. CDR1 DFQATT and CDR2 SNEGSKA come from the germline V gene (reference sequence). The CDR3 here is CSAREGLAGTQYF. The CDR3 DNA reads TGCAGTGCTAGAGAGGGACTAGCAGGGACCCAGTACTTC.

The chain is built from TRBV29-1 and TRBJ2-5, with TRBD1 matching 8 bases. V shed 7 bases and J 5 bases; nucleotides not matched to a gene: 15. CDR1 and CDR2 (germline): SQVTM, ANQGSEA. This CDR3 region has 15 residues. CDR3 sequence: CSAIDRGYELETQYF. In DNA, the CDR3 is TGCAGCGCCATAGACAGGGGATACGAGTTGGAGACCCAGTACTTC.

This clonotype was counted only a few times. J is TRBJ2-7 and V is TRBV4-1; 7 bases line up with TRBD2. CDR1 is MGHRA, CDR2 YSYEKL, per germline. The CDR3 sequence is 15 residues long. J lost 3 bases, V lost 6 bases, and 11 bases had no gene match. For the CDR3, the DNA is TGCGCCAGCAGGCCCGTAGGCGGGAGATACTACGAGCAGTACTTC. The encoded protein is CASRPVGGRYYEQYF.